Following are 22 T cell receptor beta chains from one sample sequenced in a study of T cell repertoires in aging, cancer and after chemotherapy. TRB rearrangements spanning V, D and J were amplified using mixed TRB-A/B primers. Using its own MiXCR run on the multiplex PCR reads, TCRdb lists one record per CDR3 protein. Among some 2,500 distinct CDR3 sequences, 23% were seen once, and the ten largest hold about a tenth. Amplification of TCR beta used genomic DNA extracted from peripheral blood. The sequencing sample was made of blood. The origin of the receptors is a human donor with a solid tumor.

There are a few counts of this clonotype. This rearrangement joins TRBV5-1 to TRBJ1-1, with 9 nucleotides matching TRBD1. Unmatched junction bases numbered 14, after V lost 4 bases and J lost 4 bases. CDR1 and CDR2 (germline): SGHRS, YFSETQ. This CDR3 contains 17 residues. The CDR3 bases are TGCGCCAGCAGCGGATCCGGGACAGGGCATGGGAGCACTGAAGCTTTCTTT. Its translation: CASSGSGTGHGSTEAFF.

This clonotype has only a few counts. The chain has TRBV20-1 and TRBJ1-5, with D tentatively TRBD1 (6 bases). This CDR3 is 16 amino acids long. Germline CDR1 is DFQATT and CDR2 is SNEGSKA (reference sequence). V was shortened by 1 base and J by 0 bases, with 13 bases between the two germline ends. Here the CDR3 DNA reads TGCAGTGCTAGAGTCGGGACACGGGATAGCAATCAGCCCCAGCATTTT. This sequence encodes CSARVGTRDSNQPQHF.

The chain combines TRBV5-5 with TRBJ1-1; D gene unclear. Looked up from germline, CDR1 is SGHKS and CDR2 is YYEKEE (reference sequence). The CDR3 consists of 13 residues. V was clipped by 0 bases and J by 7 bases, with 10 bases between them. The CDR3 sequence is CASSLEAQREAFF. CDR3 bases: TGTGCCAGCAGCTTGGAGGCGCAGCGTGAAGCTTTCTTT.

The V and J genes are TRBV28 and TRBJ1-5; 8 positions match TRBD1. V lost 6 bases, J lost 3 bases, and 4 bases stayed unmatched. The CDR3 has 14 amino acids. CDR1 MDHEN and CDR2 SYDVKM come from the germline V gene. The CDR3 spells CASSWTGHNQPQHF. The DNA of the CDR3 is TGTGCCAGCAGCTGGACAGGGCACAATCAGCCCCAGCATTTT.

This clonotype was detected only once. The rearrangement joins TRBV18 to TRBJ2-5; possible D gene TRBD1, 6 bases. The V end lost 6 bases, the J end lost 13 bases, and 18 bases lay between the germline ends. This CDR3 has 12 amino acids. Germline V CDR1 and CDR2: KGHSH, LQKENI. The DNA for the CDR3 is TGTGCCAGCTCCCCCTCAGGACAGATTTGGTACTTC. Amino acids: CASSPSGQIWYF.

This chain connects TRBV6-1 to TRBJ1-1; tentative D call: TRBD1 (5 bases). Trimming shortened V by 3 bases and J by 11 bases, and 10 bases separated the two germline ends. The CDR3 is 11 residues long. Germline loops: CDR1 MNHNS, CDR2 SASEGT. The CDR3 protein is CASSDGHRAFF. CDR3 nucleotides: TGTGCCAGCAGTGATGGACATCGGGCTTTCTTT.

The table lists this clonotype with a few counts. V gene TRBV6-5 combines with J gene TRBJ1-1; no firm D call. The CDR3 covers 14 residues. Germline V gene lookup returns CDR1 MNHEY and CDR2 SVGAGI. V shed 7 bases and J shed 1 base, with 13 bases lying between them. As DNA, the CDR3 is TGTGCCAGCAAGAACAGAGCGGGGAACACTGAAGCTTTCTTT. This codes for CASKNRAGNTEAFF.

Sample share makes this clonotype medium-sized. The DNA of the CDR3 is TGTGCCTGGAGTGTACAGGGGCAGGGGGCATCCTACGAGCAGTACTTC. Translated, it gives CAWSVQGQGASYEQYF. The rearrangement uses TRBV30 and TRBJ2-7; 8 nucleotides agree with TRBD1. J lost 1 base, V lost 0 bases, and 8 bases had no gene match. Germline V gene data show CDR1 as GTSNPN and CDR2 as SVGIG (reference sequence). The CDR3 has 16 amino acids.

This clonotype is categorized as medium-sized. This sequence joins TRBV6-6 and TRBJ2-1; D is possibly TRBD1 or TRBD2 (9 bases each). The CDR3 totals 16 residues. V lost 8 bases and J lost 2, with 19 bases in between. Germline values: CDR1 MNHNY, CDR2 SVGAGI (reference sequence). The CDR3 spells CASLAGTGITYNEQFF. The CDR3 coding sequence is TGTGCCAGCCTAGCGGGGACAGGGATTACCTACAATGAGCAGTTCTTC.

By share, this clonotype counts as large. The rearrangement joins TRBV6-5 to TRBJ1-2, with D unresolved. Trimming pared 7 bases from V and 6 bases from J, leaving 21 bases between. This CDR3 contains 15 residues. From germline, CDR1 is MNHEY and CDR2 SVGAGI. CDR3 sequence reads: CASKRRGDRVDGYTF. Written as DNA, the CDR3 is TGTGCCAGCAAGAGGCGCGGGGATAGGGTGGATGGCTACACCTTC.

The V call is TRBV7-2, the J call TRBJ2-3, with D perhaps matching TRBD2 (5 bases). The germline V gene encodes CDR1 SGHTA and CDR2 FQGNSA. The CDR3 runs to 15 residues. V was cut by 6 bases and J by 2 bases, with 15 bases left in between. This CDR3 is CASRRAVTTTDTQYF. The CDR3 bases are TGTGCCAGCAGGAGGGCAGTTACTACCACAGATACGCAGTATTTT.

By proportion, this clonotype is medium-sized. The rearrangement links TRBV20-1 to TRBJ1-2; D not resolved. Looked up from germline, CDR1 is DFQATT and CDR2 is SNEGSKA (reference sequence). V was pared by 5 bases and J by 3 bases, with 10 bases between. The CDR3 has 12 residues. The CDR3 bases are TGCAGTGCTCTAGGTACTTACTATGGCTACACCTTC. Its protein product is CSALGTYYGYTF.

V gene TRBV5-1 combines with J gene TRBJ1-2; 9 bases align to TRBD1. This CDR3 has 16 amino acids. J gave up 5 bases and V 0 bases, and 8 bases lay outside the gene matches. Germline V gene sequence: CDR1 SGHRS, CDR2 YFSETQ. The CDR3 coding sequence is TGCGCCAGCAGCTTGGCCGGGACAGGGAACGGGTATGGCTACACCTTC. Protein: CASSLAGTGNGYGYTF.

This clonotype appeared a few times. V and J are TRBV7-9 and TRBJ1-1; no reliable D call. Trimming stripped 2 bases from V and 7 bases from J, with 5 bases between. The CDR3 has 11 amino acids. The germline V gene has CDR1 SEHNR and CDR2 FQNEAQ (reference sequence). DNA of the CDR3: TGTGCCAGCAGCTTAAAGGGTGAAGCTTTCTTT. As protein: CASSLKGEAFF.

The sample holds a few counts of this clonotype. CDR3 residues: CASSLDDLGRAPPKETQYF. The CDR3 DNA reads as TGTGCCAGCAGCTTAGATGATTTGGGCCGCGCACCGCCCAAAGAGACCCAGTACTTC. The chain is built from TRBV7-9 and TRBJ2-5, with D unclear. V lost 1 base and J lost 3, with 24 bases in between. This CDR3 region has 19 residues. The germline gives CDR1 SEHNR, CDR2 FQNEAQ (reference sequence). Based on the CDR3 plus reference TRBV7-9 and TRBJ2-5, the full variable domain is DTGVSQNPRHKITKRGQNVTFRCDPISEHNRLYWYRQTLGQGPEFLTYFQNEAQLEKSRLLSDRFSAERPKGSFSTLEIQRTEQGDSAMYLCASSLDDLGRAPPKETQYFGPGTRLLVL.

V is TRBV10-2 and J is TRBJ1-1; 9 nucleotides line up with TRBD1. V shed 8 bases, J shed 0 bases, and the junction held 22 bases outside the gene matches. The CDR3 runs 20 residues. CDR1 WSHSY and CDR2 SAAADI come from the germline V gene. In DNA form, the CDR3 reads TGCGCCAGCCCGCTGAGGTGGGCTCTACAGGGGGCGGGGGTGAACACTGAAGCTTTCTTT. Protein: CASPLRWALQGAGVNTEAFF.

This clonotype is classed as large (0.1 to 1%). For the CDR3, the DNA is TGTGCCAGCAACGATATCGGGACCCAATACAATGAGCAGTTCTTC. Its translation: CASNDIGTQYNEQFF. This chain joins TRBV6-1 and TRBJ2-1; D possibly matches TRBD1 or TRBD2 (5 bases each). V was cut by 7 bases and J by 4 bases, with 17 bases left in between. The CDR3 totals 15 residues. CDR1 is MNHNS, CDR2 SASEGT, per germline.

This clonotype was observed a handful of times. V usage is TRBV28 and J usage is TRBJ2-7; D perhaps matches TRBD1 (5 bases). From germline, CDR1 is MDHEN and CDR2 SYDVKM. The V and J ends lost 6 bases and 3 bases respectively, with 9 bases between them. The CDR3 runs to 12 residues. CDR3 region: CASSQTDYEQYF. In nucleotides, the CDR3 is TGTGCCAGCAGCCAGACAGACTACGAGCAGTACTTC.

The chain recombines TRBV6-5 with TRBJ1-2; maybe TRBD1 (5 bases). This CDR3 has 19 amino acids. The germline V gene encodes CDR1 MNHEY and CDR2 SVGAGI. Deletions cut 0 bases from V and 4 bases from J, with 24 bases between. The CDR3 loop reads CASSYSIAGPSTLGYGYTF. The CDR3 DNA sequence: TGTGCCAGCAGTTACTCGATTGCAGGGCCATCCACCTTGGGCTATGGCTACACCTTC.

Within the sample, this clonotype is medium-sized. The chain employs TRBV19 and TRBJ1-2; D possibly corresponds to TRBD1 (5 bases). The germline V gene has CDR1 LNHDA and CDR2 SQIVND (reference sequence). Trimming left V 4 bases short and J 8 bases short, with 14 bases between. CDR3 length: 13 amino acids. As DNA, the CDR3 is TGTGCCAGTAGTAGTCAGGGTTTAGGGGGCTACACCTTC. Amino acids: CASSSQGLGGYTF.

This chain connects TRBV25-1 to TRBJ2-2; perhaps TRBD1 as D (5 bases). V was clipped by 2 bases and J by 1 base, with 8 bases between them. The CDR3 loop spans 15 amino acids. The germline gives CDR1 MGHDK, CDR2 SYGVNS. The DNA for the CDR3 is TGTGCCAGCAGTGAACCCCAGGGGAACACCGGGGAGCTGTTTTTT. This codes for CASSEPQGNTGELFF.

This clonotype rates as large. The chain has TRBV7-2 and TRBJ2-3, with unresolved D. Germline CDR1 and CDR2: SGHTA and FQGNSA. V lost 1 base and J 0 bases, leaving 5 bases between the germline ends. This CDR3 contains 14 residues. In DNA, the CDR3 is TGTGCCAGCAGCTTAGGGCAGAGCACAGATACGCAGTATTTT. Its protein is CASSLGQSTDTQYF.